A single sample gave rise to the 25 T cell receptor beta chains below, sequenced in a study of CD8+ T cells in alopecia areata. The treatment here: oral pan-JAK inhibitor, 5-10 mg twice daily. TCR sequencing used cDNA made by reverse transcription of extracted RNA. The method was immunoSEQ multiplex PCR; TCRdb's version includes in-frame clones alone and lacks a portion of them. The sample includes about 250,000 clones, 50% to 75% seen only once; the top ten take about 0.93%. The specimen comprised CD4+ T cells sorted from blood, sampled at roughly week 52, from a patient treated with tofacitinib. The source is a human donor with alopecia areata.

This clone was seen a handful of times. The chain combines TRBV30 with TRBJ2-5, with 7 bases fitting TRBD2. Germline CDR1 reads GTSNPN; CDR2 reads SVGIG (reference sequence). The V and J ends lost 3 bases and 4 bases, in that order; junction bases with no gene match: 8. The CDR3 contains 14 residues. Written as DNA, the CDR3 is TGTGCCTGGAGCGGAGGGCCGGGAGGAGAGACCCAGTACTTC. This gives the protein CAWSGGPGGETQYF.

The rearrangement joins TRBV30 to TRBJ1-1; D not certain. The V gene lost 1 base and the J gene lost 1 base, with 7 bases spanning the gap. CDR3 length: 13 amino acids. Germline CDR1 and CDR2: GTSNPN and SVGIG (reference sequence). This chain's CDR3 is CAWSAVQNTEAFF. The CDR3 DNA is TGTGCCTGGAGTGCCGTACAGAACACTGAAGCTTTCTTT.

This clone was picked up a small number of times. This chain joins TRBV14 and TRBJ2-5; tentative D call: TRBD2 (5 bases). The CDR3 covers 16 residues. Trimming took 3 bases from V and 5 from J, leaving 19 bases between them. Looked up from germline, CDR1 is SGHDN and CDR2 is FVKESK. CDR3 in amino acids: CASSHPGNLRRETQYF. As DNA, the CDR3 is TGTGCCAGCAGCCACCCCGGGAACCTGAGGCGGGAGACCCAGTACTTC.

A few counts support this clone. This rearrangement joins TRBV10-3 to TRBJ2-7, with D perhaps TRBD1 (6 bases). This CDR3 region has 14 residues. Germline V lookup: CDR1 ENHRY, CDR2 SYGVKD. The V and J ends lost 3 bases and 2 bases respectively, with 11 bases between them. CDR3 coding DNA: TGTGCCATCAGTGACCTAGACAGGCCCTACGAGCAGTACTTC. This codes for CAISDLDRPYEQYF.

This clone was counted a few times. In nucleotides, the CDR3 is TGCGCCAGCAGCCCTCCCAGGGTAGCGGGGGCAAGTGAGCAGTTCTTC. It encodes CASSPPRVAGASEQFF. The V and J genes are TRBV5-1 and TRBJ2-1, with 9 nucleotides matching TRBD2. The CDR3 spans 16 residues. Germline assignment: CDR1 SGHRS and CDR2 YFSETQ. J gave up 9 bases and V 4 bases, and 14 bases lay outside the gene matches.

The CDR3: CASSVRGSPVYEQYF. The DNA of the CDR3 is TGTGCCAGCAGTGTAAGAGGGAGCCCTGTTTACGAGCAGTACTTC. The rearrangement joins TRBV2 to TRBJ2-7; D perhaps matches TRBD2 (5 bases). The V end was cut by 4 bases, the J end by 4 bases, with 17 bases between. The CDR3 is made up of 15 amino acids. Germline V lookup: CDR1 SNHLY, CDR2 FYNNEI. Based on the CDR3 plus reference TRBV2 and TRBJ2-7, the full variable domain is EPEVTQTPSHQVTQMGQEVILRCVPISNHLYFYWYRQILGQKVEFLVSFYNNEISEKSEIFDDQFSVERPDGSNFTLKIRSTKLEDSAMYFCASSVRGSPVYEQYFGPGTRLTVT.

V usage is TRBV30 and J usage is TRBJ1-2, with TRBD1 as a possible D gene (6 bases). CDR3 length equals 13 residues. CDR1 GTSNPN and CDR2 SVGIG come from the germline V gene (reference sequence). Trimming removed 2 bases from V and 5 bases from J, with 12 bases in between. CDR3 DNA: TGTGCCTGGAGTCGGACAGAGCGATATGGCTACACCTTC. This codes for CAWSRTERYGYTF.

The chain links TRBV25-1 to TRBJ2-1; TRBD2 matches 11 bases. Germline V gene lookup returns CDR1 MGHDK and CDR2 SYGVNS. V lost 10 bases and J lost 0; bases outside the gene matches: 5. CDR3 size: 15 residues. In nucleotides, the CDR3 is TGTGCCACCAGACTAGCGGGAAGCTCCTACAATGAGCAGTTCTTC. Amino acids: CATRLAGSSYNEQFF.

CDR3 in amino acids: CASRRTAGEPTDTQYF. CDR3 nucleotide sequence: TGTGCCAGCAGGAGAACCGCGGGGGAACCCACAGATACGCAGTATTTT. This chain connects TRBV25-1 to TRBJ2-3; 7 bases are shared with TRBD2. The CDR3 is 16 residues long. V was pared by 6 bases and J by 2 bases, with 11 bases of the junction left unmatched. Germline values: CDR1 MGHDK, CDR2 SYGVNS. Supplemented by reference TRBV25-1 and TRBJ2-3, the full variable domain reads EADIYQTPRYLVIGTGKKITLECSQTMGHDKMYWYQQDPGMELHLIHYSYGVNSTEKGDLSSESTVSRIRTEHFPLTLESARPSHTSQYLCASRRTAGEPTDTQYFGPGTRLTVL.

The chain has TRBV9 and TRBJ1-2; D perhaps matches TRBD1 (6 bases). The V gene lost 4 bases and the J gene lost 4 bases, with 17 bases spanning the gap. The CDR3 is 15 amino acids. The germline V gene has CDR1 SGDLS and CDR2 YYNGEE. CDR3 sequence: CASSPIRQDSYGYTF. CDR3 coding DNA: TGTGCCAGCAGCCCGATCAGACAGGACAGCTATGGCTACACCTTC.

V gene TRBV7-2 combines with J gene TRBJ1-4; D gene uncertain. Trimming stripped 6 bases from V and 4 bases from J, with 12 bases between. The CDR3 is 14 amino acids. From germline, CDR1 is SGHTA and CDR2 FQGNSA. The CDR3 region is CASSFGRNNEKLFF. CDR3 DNA sequence: TGTGCCAGCAGTTTCGGACGGAATAATGAAAAACTGTTTTTT.

As concerns this clone: Other DNA variants within this sample encode the same CDR3. The genes are TRBV4-1 and TRBJ2-5, with unresolved D. CDR1 is MGHRA, CDR2 YSYEKL, per germline. The CDR3 is 15 amino acids. V lost 0 bases, J lost 5 bases, and 13 bases lay in between. The CDR3 sequence: CASSQERPNRETQYF. CDR3 in DNA: TGCGCCAGCAGCCAAGAACGGCCCAATCGGGAGACCCAGTACTTC.

The chain links TRBV29-1 to TRBJ2-5; tentatively, D is TRBD1 or TRBD2 (5 bases each). The CDR3 has 12 residues. Trimming shortened V by 2 bases and J by 5 bases, and 9 bases separated the two germline ends. Germline CDR1 and CDR2: SQVTM and ANQGSEA. The CDR3 is CSVEKWGETQYF. CDR3 coding DNA: TGCAGCGTTGAAAAATGGGGGGAGACCCAGTACTTC.

This clone was detected only a few times. The J gene is TRBJ1-1, the V gene TRBV7-2; tentatively, D is TRBD1 (6 bases). Germline V gene lookup returns CDR1 SGHTA and CDR2 FQGNSA. The CDR3 has 14 residues. Trimming stripped 5 bases from V and 4 bases from J, with 14 bases between. In DNA form, the CDR3 reads TGTGCCAGCAGCACCCCTAGGGGGAGCACTGAAGCTTTCTTT. This encodes CASSTPRGSTEAFF.

This clone has only a few counts. The chain is built from TRBV7-9 and TRBJ1-1; D gene uncertain. V shed 10 bases and J shed 0 bases, with 18 bases lying between them. Germline loops: CDR1 SEHNR, CDR2 FQNEAQ (reference sequence). CDR3 length: 15 residues. DNA of the CDR3: TGTGCCACCCGTGGAAATCCAGGACTGAACACTGAAGCTTTCTTT. It specifies CATRGNPGLNTEAFF.

The chain joins TRBV7-2 to TRBJ2-5; D is uncertain. V was trimmed by 1 base and J by 1 base, leaving 10 bases between them. This CDR3 spans 15 amino acids. Per germline, CDR1 SGHTA and CDR2 FQGNSA. This chain's CDR3 is CASSLGPLFQETQYF. The CDR3 DNA follows: TGTGCCAGCAGCTTAGGCCCTCTTTTCCAAGAGACCCAGTACTTC.

The rearrangement joins TRBV29-1 to TRBJ2-7; D ambiguous. The CDR3 has 13 amino acids. Trimming cost V 2 bases and J 6 bases, with 14 bases left between them. Germline V gives CDR1 SQVTM, CDR2 ANQGSEA. The CDR3 nucleotides are TGCAGCGTTGAAAGCCGTTTCCCCAGCGAGCAGTACTTC. It translates to CSVESRFPSEQYF.

V gene TRBV30 combines with J gene TRBJ2-7; D not certain. The CDR3 sequence is 12 residues long. CDR1 and CDR2 from the germline V gene are GTSNPN and SVGIG (reference sequence). The V gene lost 4 bases and the J gene lost 1 base, with 8 bases spanning the gap. CDR3 sequence (DNA): TGTGCCTGGAAACGGTATTCCTACGAGCAGTACTTC. Encoded protein: CAWKRYSYEQYF.

The rearrangement links TRBV27 to TRBJ1-6; no reliable D call. Germline CDR1 reads MNHEY; CDR2 reads SMNVEV (reference sequence). Trimming stripped 6 bases from V and 10 bases from J, with 19 bases between. The CDR3 contains 15 residues. This CDR3 is CASSPSGSPVSPLHF. In nucleotides, the CDR3 is TGTGCCAGCAGCCCCAGCGGGTCCCCGGTATCACCCCTCCACTTT.

This clone was counted many times. The chain links TRBV12-5 to TRBJ2-1; D is ambiguous. V was pared by 3 bases and J by 7 bases, with 4 bases between. The V gene's germline CDR1 is LGHNT and CDR2 FRNRAP. The length of the CDR3 is 11 residues. The DNA for the CDR3 is TGTGCTAGTGGTTTTTCGAATGAGCAGTTCTTC. Translation gives CASGFSNEQFF.

CDR3 DNA sequence: TGTGCCTGGAGTGTAATCTCCCCTGGTACCGGGGAGCTGTTTTTT. The encoded protein is CAWSVISPGTGELFF. This rearrangement joins TRBV30 to TRBJ2-2; unclear D gene. Germline V gives CDR1 GTSNPN, CDR2 SVGIG (reference sequence). V was trimmed by 0 bases and J by 5 bases, leaving 13 bases between them. CDR3 length equals 15 residues.

There are a few counts of this clone. J is TRBJ2-5 and V is TRBV7-2; the D is unclear. The CDR3 contains 14 residues. Trimming pared 7 bases from V and 5 bases from J, leaving 17 bases between. Germline V gene sequence: CDR1 SGHTA, CDR2 FQGNSA. For the CDR3, the DNA is TGTGCCAGCATTCGGGCCCCGCGAGAGGAGACCCAGTACTTC. This sequence encodes CASIRAPREETQYF.

The V gene is TRBV2, the J gene TRBJ2-3; D not certain. The CDR3 loop spans 13 amino acids. The V end lost 6 bases, the J end lost 4 bases, and 11 bases lay between the germline ends. Germline CDR1 SNHLY, CDR2 FYNNEI. The CDR3 bases are TGTGCCAGCAGCCGACTTCTCCCAGATACGCAGTATTTT. It codes for CASSRLLPDTQYF. The full variable domain, completed using reference TRBV2 and TRBJ2-3, is EPEVTQTPSHQVTQMGQEVILRCVPISNHLYFYWYRQILGQKVEFLVSFYNNEISEKSEIFDDQFSVERPDGSNFTLKIRSTKLEDSAMYFCASSRLLPDTQYFGPGTRLTVL.

The CDR3 reads CAWSRGLASTGELFF. CDR3 nucleotide sequence: TGTGCCTGGAGCAGGGGACTAGCTAGCACCGGGGAGCTGTTTTTT. The rearrangement links TRBV30 to TRBJ2-2; 9 nucleotides agree with TRBD2. This CDR3 has 15 residues. Germline assignment: CDR1 GTSNPN and CDR2 SVGIG (reference sequence). Trimming at V came to 3 bases and at J to 4 bases, leaving 6 bases not matched to a gene. Variable domain in full (rest from reference TRBV30 and TRBJ2-2): SQTIHQWPATLVQPVGSPLSLECTVEGTSNPNLYWYRQAAGRGLQLLFYSVGIGQISSEVPQNLSASRPQDRQFILSSKKLLLSDSGFYLCAWSRGLASTGELFFGEGSRLTVL.

The CDR3 coding sequence is TGTGCCAGCAGCTTAGATGACTACGAGCAGTACTTC. Its translation is CASSLDDYEQYF. This chain uses TRBV11-2 with TRBJ2-7; D gene unclear. Germline V gives CDR1 SGHAT, CDR2 FQNNGV. Trimming shortened V by 0 bases and J by 3 bases, and 3 bases separated the two germline ends. The CDR3 length is 12 residues.